What follows is one T cell receptor (beta chain) and its context. The method was immunoSEQ multiplex PCR; TCRdb's version includes in-frame clones alone and lacks a portion of them. The sample has under 40,000 clones; 75% to 90% are singletons. These data originate in a study of PD-L1 blockade in urothelial cancer. The clonotype was recovered from a man aged 50 to 59 with urothelial cancer. The material sequenced was PBMCs, taken around atezolizumab (anti-PD-L1) treatment.

Here the CDR3 DNA reads TGTGCCATCAGTGAGTCGATTGGGGCCAGGGAAAGTGAAAAACTGTTTTTT. Protein: CAISESIGARESEKLFF. The V gene is TRBV10-3, the J gene TRBJ1-4, with a weak D call TRBD1 (5 bases). CDR3 length: 17 residues. Germline-derived CDR1 and CDR2 are ENHRY and SYGVKD. V was clipped by 0 bases and J by 7 bases, with 18 bases between them.